The rows below give T cell receptor beta chains drawn from one sample of a study of CD8+ T cells in alopecia areata. The protocol was immunoSEQ multiplex PCR, while the TCRdb copy is restricted to in-frame clones and leaves out a portion. The sample holds a few hundred thousand clones; around two fifths are singletons and the top ten take 0.48%. This specimen consisted of CD4+ T cells sorted from blood, obtained around week 34, from a patient treated with tofacitinib. Receptors were obtained from a human donor with alopecia areata. The CDR3 runs from the conserved cysteine through the conserved F or W. The order of the fields is V gene, clone size, D gene, J gene, CDR3 DNA, CDR3 protein. D genes are given only for firm matches. Rows may omit the clone size; those that give it use once, few, many or a size class.

>TRBV19|.|TRBD2|TRBJ2-7
TGTGCCAGTAGTAATATAAGGCGGGAGAACGAGCAGTACTTC
CASSNIRRENEQYF
>TRBV15|.|.|TRBJ2-7
TGTGCCACCAGCAGAGGTTTTCGGCCAGAGAACGAGCAGTACTTC
CATSRGFRPENEQYF
>TRBV7-2|.|.|TRBJ2-1
TGTGCCAGCAGCAAAGAGGAGAACCGACTGTTCTTC
CASSKEENRLFF
>TRBV18|.|TRBD1|TRBJ1-1
TGTGCCAGCTCGCTACAGGGGGGTGACGCTGAAGCTTTCTTT
CASSLQGGDAEAFF
>TRBV5-1|.|TRBD1|TRBJ1-1
TGCGCCAGCAGCTCAGGGACAGGGAAGAACACTGAAGCTTTCTTT
CASSSGTGKNTEAFF
>TRBV7-9|.|.|TRBJ2-5
TGTGCCAGCAGCCTGTGGGAGACCCAGTACTTC
CASSLWETQYF
>TRBV2|few|.|TRBJ2-1
TGTGCCAGCAGTGACTCTAGCGTACTGAGTGAGCAGTTCTTC
CASSDSSVLSEQFF
>TRBV27|.|TRBD1|TRBJ1-3
TGTGCCAGCAGACGGACAGGGGCTGGAAACACCATATATTTT
CASRRTGAGNTIYF
>TRBV29-1|.|TRBD1|TRBJ1-1
TGCAGCGTTGACAGGGGGCTGAACACTGAAGCTTTCTTT
CSVDRGLNTEAFF
>TRBV5-1|.|.|TRBJ2-1
TGCGCCAGCAGCCTCTCTCAGGGAGTGGACAATGAGCAGTTCTTC
CASSLSQGVDNEQFF
>TRBV6-1|.|TRBD1|TRBJ1-5
TGTGCCAGCAGTGCGGGGGACAGGGGCCAGCCCCAGCATTTT
CASSAGDRGQPQHF
>TRBV19|once|TRBD1|TRBJ2-5
TGTGCCAGTAAGCTGGGACAGGGTCAAGAGACCCAGTACTTC
CASKLGQGQETQYF
>TRBV5-1|few|.|TRBJ2-1
TGCGCCAGCAGCTTGGAAGGGGTTCACAATCGTGAGCAGTTCTTC
CASSLEGVHNREQFF
>TRBV4-2|few|TRBD2|TRBJ2-1
TGTGCCAGCAGCCAGAGGGGAGCTAGCGGGAGATACAATGAGCAGTTCTTC
CASSQRGASGRYNEQFF
>TRBV7-2|few|.|TRBJ2-7
TGTGCCAGCAGCCTGGGACACCTCTACGAGCAGTACTTC
CASSLGHLYEQYF
>TRBV6-1|few|TRBD2|TRBJ2-7
TGTGCCAGCAACCTTGGCGGGAGGCAATACTTC
CASNLGGRQYF
>TRBV4-1|.|TRBD2|TRBJ2-1
TGCGCCAGCAGCCGCGGGACTAGCGGGAGTATTGAGCAGTTCTTC
CASSRGTSGSIEQFF
>TRBV4-1|few|.|TRBJ1-5
TGCGCCAGCAGCCAAGATGGGGGACTGGGAAATCAGCCCCAGCATTTT
CASSQDGGLGNQPQHF
>TRBV7-3|.|.|TRBJ2-3
TGTGCCAGCAGCTTAGAGGGCAGGGCGGGCACAGATACGCAGTATTTT
CASSLEGRAGTDTQYF
>TRBV9|.|.|TRBJ2-1
TGTGCCAGCAGCGTAGTGGTTGGGGTGTTGGAGGAGCAGTTCTTC
CASSVVVGVLEEQFF
>TRBV30|.|TRBD2|TRBJ2-7
TGTGCCCGAAGGACTAGCGGGACCTATCCGGAGCAGTACTTC
CARRTSGTYPEQYF
>TRBV29-1|.|.|TRBJ1-2
TGCAGCGTTGAGGGGGGGTTCCCCTATGGCTACACCTTC
CSVEGGFPYGYTF
>TRBV6-1|once|.|TRBJ1-1
TGTGCCAGCAGGCCAAGGGACGGTAAGAACACTGAAGCTTTCTTT
CASRPRDGKNTEAFF
>TRBV7-9|.|.|TRBJ2-1
TGTGCCAGCAGCTCCGGACCGAGCTCCTACAATGAGCAGTTCTTC
CASSSGPSSYNEQFF
>TRBV5-4|.|.|TRBJ2-2
TGTGCCAGCAGCTCGGAGGGTGGGGAGGAGACCGGGGAGCTGTTTTTT
CASSSEGGEETGELFF
>TRBV28|.|.|TRBJ2-4
TGTGCCAGCAGTCCCGGTGACAGGAGGAACATTCAGTACTTC
CASSPGDRRNIQYF
>TRBV30|.|TRBD2|TRBJ2-2
TGTGCCTGGAGATTTACGGGACAGCCGTGGCTAGCGGGGGCCGCGAACACCGGGGAGCTGTTTTTT
CAWRFTGQPWLAGAANTGELFF
>TRBV30|few|.|TRBJ2-5
TGTGCCTGGAGTAGGGCAGTCCAAGAGACCCAGTACTTC
CAWSRAVQETQYF
>TRBV30|.|.|TRBJ1-3
TGTGCCTGGTCGCGGGGCTCTGGAAACACCATATATTTT
CAWSRGSGNTIYF
>TRBV5-1|few|TRBD1|TRBJ2-7
TGCGCCAGCAGCTTGGCCCTCAGACAGGGGGCTTACGAGCAGTACTTC
CASSLALRQGAYEQYF